This TCR beta chain was found in a study of cytotoxic CD8 clonotypes in ibrutinib-treated CLL. Study-wide results and limits: Progressing patients had sampling times that differed from those of sustained-remission patients. Public clonotypes showed up rarely, and on treatment they shrank or held steady.

Deep sequencing aimed at 1 in 200,000 to 1 in 1 million T cells' resolution. Here immunoSEQ multiplex PCR was the method, and the copy in TCRdb shows in-frame clones only, minus some. The profile shows some 300,000 clones, almost 80% of them singletons. Genomic DNA for TCR beta libraries, around 2 micrograms, came from cryopreserved PBMCs. There are a few counts of this clone. Antigen unknown. V shed 5 bases and J shed 9 bases, with 14 bases lying between them. CDR3 length equals 12 residues. Germline assignment: CDR1 SQVTM and CDR2 ANQGSEA. The V call is TRBV29-1, the J call TRBJ2-4; tentative D call: TRBD2 (7 bases). This TCR was sampled from a human donor with chronic lymphocytic leukemia. This specimen consisted of PBMCs, obtained before ibrutinib treatment. The DNA of the CDR3 is TGCAGCGTTAACTCGGGGGGCGGCATTCAGTACTTC. Residues: CSVNSGGGIQYF.